The rows below give T cell receptor beta chains drawn from one sample of a study of naive and memory T cell subsets. TCRdb passed the UMI-ligation and nested PCR reads through MiXCR, listing each CDR3 protein once. The profile shows approximately 150,000 distinct CDR3 sequences, about 23% of them singletons. The sequencing sample was made of naive CD4+ T cells from blood. The receptor source for this set is a human donor in good health. The conserved cysteine and the conserved F or W are not part of the CDR3 here. Clone size, where shown, is once, few, many, or a class for clones that have expanded.

J | size | V | CDR3
TRBJ2-1 | few | TRBV18 | ASSTSSEGKVHEQF
TRBJ1-5 | many | TRBV12-3/TRBV12-4 | ASSLARGYDQPQH
TRBJ1-6 | few | TRBV27 | ASSLFNSPLH
TRBJ1-5 | . | TRBV7-2 | ASTPSEAQPQH
TRBJ2-1 | many | TRBV29-1 | SVGGGYNEQF
TRBJ1-4 | few | TRBV6-1 | ASKDPWLPEKLF
TRBJ2-2 | few | TRBV27 | ASSLLGVDTGELF
TRBJ1-5 | few | TRBV20-1 | SAVTSGARNQPQH
TRBJ2-3 | few | TRBV6-5 | ASSPHRATDTQY
TRBJ2-4 | many | TRBV7-2 | ASSLVREKAKNIQY
TRBJ2-7 | . | TRBV5-8 | ASSFVTASFKGGEQY
TRBJ1-5 | many | TRBV6-5 | ASSFDTAAPQH
TRBJ2-3 | many | TRBV5-8 | ASSLAGGVWRNTDTQY
TRBJ2-5 | . | TRBV25-1 | ASSRARTGEETQY
TRBJ1-1 | . | TRBV6-6 | ASSYSPDTEAF